The 25 T cell receptor beta chains in this list originate from one sample, sequenced in a study of blood T cell repertoires in COVID-19. Produced via immunoSEQ multiplex PCR; TCRdb's table is partial and in-frame only. The sample shows 250,000 or so clones, roughly 89% of them seen only once. The sequenced sample was peripheral blood. Receptors originate from a woman in her thirties or forties who had recovered from COVID-19.

V and J are TRBV6-5 and TRBJ2-1; perhaps TRBD2 as D (6 bases). The germline CDR1 and CDR2 sequences are MNHEY and SVGAGI. V was trimmed by 6 bases and J by 4 bases, leaving 16 bases between them. The CDR3 length is 15 residues. The CDR3 DNA follows: TGTGCCAGCAGGCCGATTGGGGCGGGGTACAATGAGCAGTTCTTC. Residues: CASRPIGAGYNEQFF.

J is TRBJ1-5 and V is TRBV5-1; no clear D. Germline V gives CDR1 SGHRS, CDR2 YFSETQ. The CDR3 runs to 14 residues. Deletions cut 0 bases from V and 2 bases from J, with 6 bases between. This chain's CDR3 is CASSLGAGNQPQHF. CDR3 coding DNA: TGCGCCAGCAGCTTGGGGGCCGGCAATCAGCCCCAGCATTTT.

This sequence joins TRBV4-1 and TRBJ2-2; D possibly corresponds to TRBD1 (6 bases). The length of the CDR3 is 17 residues. V shed 3 bases and J shed 1 base, with 15 bases lying between them. Germline CDR1 and CDR2: MGHRA and YSYEKL. The DNA of the CDR3 is TGCGCCAGCAGCCATAAAATATCGGACAGGAACACCGGGGAGCTGTTTTTT. It yields the protein CASSHKISDRNTGELFF.

The V call is TRBV7-9, the J call TRBJ2-7; 8 bases match TRBD1. Germline V gives CDR1 SEHNR, CDR2 FQNEAQ (reference sequence). The CDR3 sequence is 13 residues long. With 5 bases clipped from V and 0 bases from J, the junction kept 0 bases outside the gene matches. Here the CDR3 DNA reads TGTGCCAGCAGCACAGGGGGCTCCTACGAGCAGTACTTC. Protein: CASSTGGSYEQYF.

This clone was picked up a small number of times. The V and J genes are TRBV25-1 and TRBJ2-3, with D possibly TRBD2 on 5 matching bases. The CDR3 spans 13 residues. V lost 4 bases and J lost 3, with 8 bases in between. Germline-derived CDR1 and CDR2 are MGHDK and SYGVNS. CDR3 DNA sequence: TGTGCCAGCAGTGTGACGGGGACAGATACGCAGTATTTT. Amino acid sequence: CASSVTGTDTQYF.

Here the CDR3 DNA reads TGTGCCAGCAATCAGAGAGGGGGTGAAAAACTGTTTTTT. Translated: CASNQRGGEKLFF. The V call is TRBV5-5, the J call TRBJ1-4, with D possibly matching TRBD1 (6 bases). Trimming shortened V by 6 bases and J by 7 bases, and 13 bases separated the two germline ends. There are 13 residues in the CDR3. Germline V gives CDR1 SGHKS, CDR2 YYEKEE (reference sequence).

V gene TRBV5-1 combines with J gene TRBJ1-4; D is ambiguous. The V gene lost 4 bases and the J gene lost 7 bases, with 17 bases spanning the gap. CDR3 length: 15 residues. The germline gives CDR1 SGHRS, CDR2 YFSETQ. For the CDR3, the DNA is TGCGCCAGCAGCCCTACGCCCAGGTTGAGTGAAAAACTGTTTTTT. Residues: CASSPTPRLSEKLFF.

The V gene is TRBV10-3, the J gene TRBJ2-5, with TRBD1 matching over 7 bases. The V gene end was trimmed by 0 bases and the J gene end by 5 bases; junction bases not matched to a gene: 12. CDR3 length: 17 amino acids. Per the germline V gene, CDR1 is ENHRY and CDR2 is SYGVKD. The CDR3 region is CAISESTGTPVQETQYF. DNA for the CDR3: TGTGCCATCAGTGAGTCGACAGGGACACCCGTACAGGAGACCCAGTACTTC.

The chain uses TRBV30 and TRBJ1-6, with D maybe TRBD1 (6 bases). CDR3 length: 12 amino acids. Per germline, CDR1 GTSNPN and CDR2 SVGIG (reference sequence). Between the trimmed V and J ends, which lost 3 bases and 10 bases, there was a span of 10 bases. CDR3: CAWSLTGSPLHF. The CDR3 nucleotides read TGTGCCTGGAGCCTAACAGGGTCACCCCTCCACTTT.

The chain is built from TRBV5-1 and TRBJ1-2; TRBD1 agrees at 12 bases. The trim removed 2 bases at V and 1 base at J, leaving 6 bases unmatched. The CDR3 totals 17 residues. Germline loops: CDR1 SGHRS, CDR2 YFSETQ. The CDR3: CASSLGTGGSFNYGYTF. CDR3 bases: TGCGCCAGCAGCTTAGGGACAGGGGGCTCATTTAACTATGGCTACACCTTC.

The chain uses TRBV11-3 and TRBJ2-1, with D perhaps matching TRBD1 (6 bases). From germline, CDR1 is SGHNT and CDR2 YENEEA. The V gene lost 1 base and the J gene lost 3 bases, with 13 bases spanning the gap. The CDR3 contains 16 residues. In nucleotides, the CDR3 is TGTGCCAGCAGCTTAGGGTTGGGGGCTAGCTACAATGAGCAGTTCTTC. Its translation: CASSLGLGASYNEQFF.

The chain uses TRBV30 and TRBJ2-3; the match to TRBD2 covers 8 bases. The CDR3 contains 16 residues. Germline CDR1 is GTSNPN and CDR2 is SVGIG (reference sequence). Trimming took 0 bases from V and 2 from J; bases not matched to a gene: 7. The CDR3 coding sequence is TGTGCCTGGAGTGTACTAAGCGGGGGTAACACAGATACGCAGTATTTT. Its protein is CAWSVLSGGNTDTQYF. Together with reference TRBV30 and TRBJ2-3, the CDR3 gives the full variable domain: SQTIHQWPATLVQPVGSPLSLECTVEGTSNPNLYWYRQAAGRGLQLLFYSVGIGQISSEVPQNLSASRPQDRQFILSSKKLLLSDSGFYLCAWSVLSGGNTDTQYFGPGTRLTVL.

The rearrangement uses TRBV5-4 and TRBJ2-7; TRBD2 matches at 13 bases. The V gene end was trimmed by 3 bases and the J gene end by 3 bases; junction bases not matched to a gene: 3. This CDR3 has 15 amino acids. The germline CDR1 and CDR2 sequences are SGHNT and YYREEE (reference sequence). CDR3 protein: CASSWTSGGIYEQYF. DNA of the CDR3: TGTGCCAGCAGCTGGACTAGCGGGGGAATCTACGAGCAGTACTTC. Full variable domain (outside the CDR3, taken from reference TRBV5-4 and TRBJ2-7): ETGVTQSPTHLIKTRGQQVTLRCSSQSGHNTVSWYQQALGQGPQFIFQYYREEENGRGNFPPRFSGLQFPNYSSELNVNALELDDSALYLCASSWTSGGIYEQYFGPGTRLTVT.

This chain links TRBV9 with TRBJ1-2; D is ambiguous. The CDR3 loop spans 13 amino acids. CDR1 and CDR2 from the germline V gene are SGDLS and YYNGEE. Trimming removed 0 bases at V and 5 bases at J, with 8 bases between. CDR3 coding DNA: TGTGCCAGCAGCGTAGTGGACTATTATGGCTACACCTTC. This gives the protein CASSVVDYYGYTF. Variable domain in full (rest from reference TRBV9 and TRBJ1-2): DSGVTQTPKHLITATGQRVTLRCSPRSGDLSVYWYQQSLDQGLQFLIQYYNGEERAKGNILERFSAQQFPDLHSELNLSSLELGDSALYFCASSVVDYYGYTFGSGTRLTVV.

The rearrangement uses TRBV13 and TRBJ2-1; 8 nucleotides line up with TRBD2. CDR1 is PRHDT and CDR2 is FYEKMQ in the germline V gene (reference sequence). V was clipped by 1 base and J by 9 bases; unmatched bases: 8. This CDR3 contains 15 residues. CDR3 DNA sequence: TGTGCCAGCAGCTTAGAGAGCGCGGGGGGTGGTGAGCAGTTCTTC. This sequence encodes CASSLESAGGGEQFF.

The chain employs TRBV28 and TRBJ2-6, with D maybe TRBD1 (6 bases). Germline V gene sequence: CDR1 MDHEN, CDR2 SYDVKM. The CDR3 is made up of 15 amino acids. V was cut by 4 bases and J by 10 bases, with 17 bases left in between. CDR3 DNA: TGTGCCAGCAGTTCGCTCGGACAGAAAACAAACGTCCTGACTTTC. Its protein is CASSSLGQKTNVLTF.

This chain joins TRBV27 and TRBJ2-3; TRBD2 matches at 9 bases. CDR3 length: 17 amino acids. Germline V CDR1 and CDR2: MNHEY, SMNVEV (reference sequence). The ends lost 0 bases at V and 4 bases at J; junction bases unmatched: 8. The chain's CDR3 is CASSLSKRGGAPDTQYF. The DNA of the CDR3 is TGTGCCAGCAGTTTATCGAAGCGCGGGGGGGCCCCAGATACGCAGTATTTT.

J is TRBJ1-1 and V is TRBV7-9, with a weak D call TRBD1 (5 bases). The CDR3 is 15 amino acids. The germline V gene encodes CDR1 SEHNR and CDR2 FQNEAQ (reference sequence). V was trimmed by 5 bases and J by 1 base, leaving 14 bases between them. The CDR3 DNA sequence: TGTGCCAGCAGCCTAGGCGGGACTAGGAACACTGAAGCTTTCTTT. This sequence encodes CASSLGGTRNTEAFF.

V is TRBV2 and J is TRBJ1-3; the D is unclear. CDR1 and CDR2 (germline): SNHLY, FYNNEI. V was cut by 7 bases and J by 4 bases, with 11 bases left in between. The length of the CDR3 is 13 residues. The CDR3 here is CASTGMRGNTIYF. The CDR3 DNA follows: TGTGCCAGCACCGGGATGAGAGGAAACACCATATATTTT.

V is TRBV2 and J is TRBJ2-7; 12 nucleotides align to TRBD2. Germline V gene sequence: CDR1 SNHLY, CDR2 FYNNEI. V was clipped by 6 bases and J by 3 bases; unmatched bases: 6. The CDR3 length is 15 residues. The CDR3 protein is CASRKTSGGIYEQYF. Written as DNA, the CDR3 is TGTGCCAGCAGAAAAACTAGCGGGGGGATCTACGAGCAGTACTTC. Full variable domain (missing parts from reference TRBV2 and TRBJ2-7): EPEVTQTPSHQVTQMGQEVILRCVPISNHLYFYWYRQILGQKVEFLVSFYNNEISEKSEIFDDQFSVERPDGSNFTLKIRSTKLEDSAMYFCASRKTSGGIYEQYFGPGTRLTVT.

The sample holds a few counts of this clone. The chain is built from TRBV2 and TRBJ1-6, with D unclear. Germline CDR1 reads SNHLY; CDR2 reads FYNNEI. This CDR3 region has 15 residues. Trimming left V 6 bases short and J 8 bases short, with 17 bases between. This CDR3 reads CASREVSSSDSPLHF. The CDR3 coding sequence is TGTGCCAGCAGGGAGGTTTCCTCGTCGGATTCACCCCTCCACTTT.

The rearrangement uses TRBV14 and TRBJ2-1, with D tentatively TRBD2 (5 bases). The V end was cut by 1 base, the J end by 9 bases, with 10 bases between. The CDR3 is 13 amino acids. CDR1 SGHDN and CDR2 FVKESK come from the germline V gene. CDR3 DNA sequence: TGTGCCAGCAGCCAAGGGAAGAGCGGTGAGCAGTTCTTC. Encoded protein: CASSQGKSGEQFF.

This sequence joins TRBV4-1 and TRBJ1-1; a possible D gene is TRBD1 (6 bases). This CDR3 has 15 residues. V was pared by 4 bases and J by 0 bases, with 12 bases between. Germline V gene sequence: CDR1 MGHRA, CDR2 YSYEKL. The CDR3 bases are TGCGCCAGCAGCCGTCCGACAGGACTGAACACTGAAGCTTTCTTT. Encoded protein: CASSRPTGLNTEAFF.

The genes are TRBV10-3 and TRBJ2-6, with a weak D call TRBD1 (6 bases). CDR1 is ENHRY, CDR2 SYGVKD, per germline. Trimming took off 6 bases at V and 4 bases at J, with 10 bases between the two ends. This CDR3 has 14 residues. CDR3 in amino acids: CAIRSGAGANVLTF. CDR3 bases: TGTGCCATCAGGTCAGGGGCCGGGGCCAACGTCCTGACTTTC.

This clone was detected only a few times. This sequence joins TRBV11-3 and TRBJ1-1; D might be TRBD1 (6 bases). CDR1 and CDR2 (germline): SGHNT, YENEEA. Trimming stripped 4 bases from V and 6 bases from J, with 12 bases between. The CDR3 runs to 13 residues. CDR3: CASSSPRGPEAFF. The CDR3 nucleotides are TGTGCCAGCAGCTCCCCGCGGGGGCCTGAAGCTTTCTTT. The whole variable domain, remainder taken from reference TRBV11-3 and TRBJ1-1, is EAGVVQSPRYKIIEKKQPVAFWCNPISGHNTLYWYLQNLGQGPELLIRYENEEAVDDSQLPKDRFSAERLKGVDSTLKIQPAELGDSAVYLCASSSPRGPEAFFGQGTRLTVV.